This T cell receptor (beta chain) was captured by sequencing in a study of T cells after yellow fever vaccination. From the 5' RACE reads, TCRdb called clonotypes with MiXCR, one entry per CDR3 protein. The sample lists 150,000 to 200,000 distinct CDR3 sequences, 5.5% to 8% occurring once. The germline V gene has CDR1 SEHNR and CDR2 FQNEAQ (reference sequence). The CDR3 covers 16 residues. Trimming removed 5 bases from V and 4 bases from J, with 19 bases in between. This clonotype was detected ten times or more. The sequence was collected from a man aged 18-30 years who received the YFV17D yellow fever vaccine. This rearrangement joins TRBV7-9 to TRBJ2-3; TRBD2 is a possible D gene (5 bases). Specimen: CD4+ T cells sorted from PBMCs, collected on the day of the first yellow fever vaccination. This chain's CDR3 is CASSARAVSKADTQYF. The CDR3 nucleotides read TGTGCCAGCAGCGCTAGAGCGGTCTCTAAGGCAGATACGCAGTATTTT.